This T cell receptor (beta chain) was documented in a study of OX40 agonist ivuxolimab in advanced cancers. For the study at large: Patients assigned to dose escalation were diagnosed with hepatocellular carcinoma, melanoma, renal cell or head and neck cancer. The group had a mean age of 60 years, ranged from about 23 to 85, and was around 82% male. Study results and caveats: Doses of 0.1 to 3.0 mg/kg were accompanied by clonal expansion of CD4+ and CD8+ blood T cells by week 6.

The germline V gene has CDR1 GTSNPN and CDR2 SVGIG (reference sequence). CDR3 size: 12 residues. V shed 3 bases, J shed 9 bases, and the junction held 1 base outside the gene matches. On this clone: Its antigen is undetermined.

Repertoires were generated with immunoSEQ multiplex PCR, while TCRdb's copy carries only in-frame clones and drops some. The data contain 7,500 to 8,500 clones, roughly 87% of them singletons. Enrollment shut out patients with autoimmune disease history or systemic immunosuppression. V gene TRBV30 combines with J gene TRBJ2-1, with 11 bases aligning to TRBD2. This sample comprised CD4+ or CD8+ T cells sorted from blood, obtained in a trial of the OX40 agonist ivuxolimab. The receptor was derived from an adult with an advanced solid tumor such as melanoma, head and neck, liver or kidney cancer. CDR3 sequence: CAWRGLAVEQFF. DNA of the CDR3: TGTGCCTGGAGGGGACTAGCGGTTGAGCAGTTCTTC.